A single sample is the source of the 23 T cell receptor beta chains below, sequenced in a study of early T cells in non-severe SARS-CoV-2 infection (dated by TCRdb to 2020 to 2023). Library prep was done by 5' RACE. The sample was run on a NextSeq 500. Through fastp at Q25 and MiXCR, TCRdb rebuilt clones from the public reads, retaining in-frame beta chains. Every distinct CDR3 protein forms one entry, paired with its most common genes and DNA. Within this sample are 70,000 to 85,000 distinct CDR3 sequences, with 12% of them counted one time only. The ten largest clones represent over 2% of the sample. The sample consisted of whole blood. The receptors shown here come from an adult who was a healthcare worker with PCR-confirmed SARS-CoV-2 infection or an uninfected control (not recorded which).

In its sample, this clonotype was seen a few times. J is TRBJ1-2 and V is TRBV5-4; D may be TRBD1 (6 bases). Trimming left V 3 bases short and J 0 bases short, with 15 bases between. Germline-derived CDR1 and CDR2 are SGHNT and YYREEE (reference sequence). CDR3 length equals 16 residues. Here the CDR3 DNA reads TGTGCCAGCAGCTGGCCGGGGGGCATCCCTAACTATGGCTACACCTTC. Its protein product is CASSWPGGIPNYGYTF.

This clonotype was recorded at least ten times. The chain uses TRBV27 and TRBJ2-7, with 9 bases lining up with TRBD2. J was trimmed by 5 bases and V by 7 bases; bases with no gene match: 15. This CDR3 region has 16 residues. Germline lookup yields CDR1 MNHEY and CDR2 SMNVEV (reference sequence). CDR3 protein: CASTPRIAGDRDEQYF. CDR3 DNA sequence: TGTGCCAGCACCCCGAGGATAGCGGGAGACCGGGACGAGCAGTACTTC.

This clonotype was recorded many times. V usage is TRBV11-3 and J usage is TRBJ1-2; possibly TRBD1 for D (5 bases). With 4 bases removed from V and 0 bases from J, the gap between germline ends came to 18 bases. The germline V gene has CDR1 SGHNT and CDR2 YENEEA. This CDR3 has 17 residues. The CDR3 here is CASSSQGIGRANYGYTF. The CDR3 region has the DNA TGTGCCAGCAGCTCTCAGGGCATAGGTAGAGCTAACTATGGCTACACCTTC.

This clonotype was detected ten times or more. The J gene is TRBJ2-6, the V gene TRBV12-3 or TRBV12-4, with 12 nucleotides matching TRBD1. With V trimmed by 7 bases and J by 2 bases, 6 bases remained unmatched. CDR3 size: 17 residues. The CDR3 is CASIPGTGGPGANVLTF. CDR3 nucleotides: TGTGCCAGCATACCCGGGACAGGGGGCCCTGGGGCCAACGTCCTGACTTTC.

This clonotype occurred many times. Its ends do not fully match the called genes, so a read error is possible. The genes are TRBV18 and TRBJ1-1; D unclear. CDR1 is KGHSH, CDR2 LQKENI, per germline. The CDR3 spans 13 residues. CDR3 region: CASSPSGNAEAFF. The CDR3 DNA follows: TGTGCCAGCTCCCCCAGCGGGAACGCTGAAGCTTTCTTT.

This clonotype was observed at least ten times. CDR3 in amino acids: CASSQGPAGGQETQYF. The CDR3 DNA follows: TGTGCCAGCAGCCAAGGCCCCGCAGGAGGCCAAGAGACCCAGTACTTC. The chain has TRBV3-1 and TRBJ2-5; D possibly corresponds to TRBD2 (5 bases). CDR1 and CDR2 from the germline V gene are LGHDT and YNNKEL (reference sequence). The CDR3 extends over 16 amino acids. V shed 1 base and J shed 1 base, with 13 bases lying between them.

This clonotype was seen a few times. The chain has TRBV20-1 and TRBJ1-2; TRBD1 agrees at 10 bases. J gave up 7 bases and V 6 bases, and 8 bases lay outside the gene matches. Germline V lookup: CDR1 DFQATT, CDR2 SNEGSKA (reference sequence). The CDR3 spans 13 residues. CDR3 protein: CSAGTGVGFGYTF. Written as DNA, the CDR3 is TGCAGTGCAGGGACAGGGGTTGGGTTTGGCTACACCTTC.

This CDR3 is CSARTSGGVGDTQYF. The CDR3 region has the DNA TGCAGTGCTCGGACTAGCGGAGGGGTCGGAGATACGCAGTATTTT. The V and J genes are TRBV20-1 and TRBJ2-3; 10 bases match TRBD2. Trimming cost V 5 bases and J 5 bases; bases outside gene matches: 10. This CDR3 contains 15 residues. Germline loops: CDR1 DFQATT, CDR2 SNEGSKA (reference sequence).

This clonotype was counted between two and nine times. J is TRBJ2-7 and V is TRBV5-1; 9 bases map to TRBD2. Germline V gives CDR1 SGHRS, CDR2 YFSETQ. Trimming removed 6 bases from V and 0 bases from J; junction bases left unmatched: 4. The CDR3 length is 14 residues. CDR3 DNA: TGCGCCAGCACCATAGCGGGGGACTCCTACGAGCAGTACTTC. Protein sequence: CASTIAGDSYEQYF.

DNA of the CDR3: TGCGCCAGCAGAAGGGAACTCACGGATGGCTACACCTTC. Its translation is CASRRELTDGYTF. The V call is TRBV5-1, the J call TRBJ1-2; no firm D call. This CDR3 region has 13 residues. V was trimmed by 5 bases and J by 6 bases, leaving 14 bases between them. Germline-derived CDR1 and CDR2 are SGHRS and YFSETQ.

This clonotype has a handful of counts. The rearrangement joins TRBV18 to TRBJ2-2; possible D gene TRBD1, 6 bases. The germline V and J ends were trimmed by 4 bases and 1 base, with 13 bases remaining between them. This CDR3 is built from 16 residues. Germline V gene lookup returns CDR1 KGHSH and CDR2 LQKENI. CDR3 in DNA: TGTGCCAGCTCACGGGGACAAGCAATGAACACCGGGGAGCTGTTTTTT. Encoded protein: CASSRGQAMNTGELFF.

In its sample, this clonotype was seen many times. This chain links TRBV12-3 or TRBV12-4 with TRBJ1-3; D call uncertain. The CDR3 loop spans 16 amino acids. Trimming left V 4 bases short and J 1 base short, with 14 bases between. The CDR3 DNA follows: TGTGCCAGCAGTTCCGGACGGATGGCATCTGGAAACACCATATATTTT. Translation: CASSSGRMASGNTIYF.

The gene calls are TRBV18 and TRBJ2-1; perhaps D is TRBD1 or TRBD2 (5 bases each). The ends were cut back, 3 bases at V and 7 bases at J, with 19 bases in the middle. The CDR3 has 16 amino acids. Germline CDR1 and CDR2: KGHSH and LQKENI. The CDR3 bases are TGTGCCAGCTCACCCCCTGACTCCCACGAGGGGAATGAGCAGTTCTTC. This codes for CASSPPDSHEGNEQFF.

The V call is TRBV12-3 or TRBV12-4, the J call TRBJ2-2; D is perhaps TRBD1 or TRBD2 (6 bases each). The CDR3 is made up of 16 amino acids. V was trimmed by 2 bases and J by 7 bases, leaving 17 bases between them. This CDR3 is CASSLSTGALVGELFF. The CDR3 DNA is TGTGCCAGCAGTTTATCGACGGGGGCGCTGGTCGGGGAGCTGTTTTTT.

The gene calls are TRBV9 and TRBJ1-2; D is unresolved. The CDR3 length is 12 residues. Trimming removed 4 bases from V and 0 bases from J, with 4 bases in between. The germline V gene encodes CDR1 SGDLS and CDR2 YYNGEE. The CDR3 DNA follows: TGTGCCAGCAGCCGGGCTAACTATGGCTACACCTTC. Amino acid sequence: CASSRANYGYTF.

This clonotype was seen many times. V gene TRBV25-1 combines with J gene TRBJ2-7; 9 nucleotides line up with TRBD2. V shed 0 bases, J shed 2 bases, and the junction held 2 bases outside the gene matches. This CDR3 has 15 residues. CDR1 is MGHDK and CDR2 is SYGVNS in the germline V gene. The DNA for the CDR3 is TGTGCCAGCAGTGAATATCTAGCGGGACCCTACGAGCAGTACTTC. The encoded protein is CASSEYLAGPYEQYF.

The chain has TRBV7-9 and TRBJ2-7; 9 nucleotides match TRBD1. Germline V gene lookup returns CDR1 SEHNR and CDR2 FQNEAQ (reference sequence). This CDR3 has 16 residues. The J segment lost 0 bases and the V segment lost 2 bases, leaving 5 bases of the junction unmatched. CDR3 loop: CASSLPGQGSSYEQYF. CDR3 DNA: TGTGCCAGCAGCTTACCGGGACAGGGATCCTCCTACGAGCAGTACTTC.

This clonotype occurred many times. The chain recombines TRBV18 with TRBJ2-2, with 7 bases identical to TRBD2. Losses at the gene ends were 5 bases for V and 1 base for J; bases not matched to a gene: 7. The CDR3 totals 16 residues. In germline, CDR1 is KGHSH, CDR2 LQKENI. In nucleotides, the CDR3 is TGTGCCAGCTCATGGCCGACTAGCCTGAACACCGGGGAGCTGTTTTTT. Translated, it gives CASSWPTSLNTGELFF.

The chain joins TRBV20-1 to TRBJ1-4; D remains unclear. Looked up from germline, CDR1 is DFQATT and CDR2 is SNEGSKA (reference sequence). With 1 base removed from V and 4 bases from J, the gap between germline ends came to 7 bases. The CDR3 runs 13 residues. Here the CDR3 DNA reads TGCAGTGCTAGAGGGACGGATAATGAAAAACTGTTTTTT. It is translated as CSARGTDNEKLFF.

Concerning this clonotype itself: A read error may produce the germline difference seen at one junction end. The V and J genes are TRBV3-1 and TRBJ2-5; D not certain. Germline CDR1 and CDR2: LGHDT and YNNKEL (reference sequence). The CDR3 is 13 amino acids. The CDR3 region has the DNA TGTGCCGGCAGCCAACTCGGCGTCGAGACCCAGTACTTC. This sequence encodes CAGSQLGVETQYF.

With respect to this clonotype: A single base separates this from a much larger clone, so it may be a read error. CDR3 sequence (DNA): TGTGCCAGTTCGTCCCCGGGCGGGCCCTCCTACAATGAGCAGCTCTTC. Its protein product is CASSSPGGPSYNEQLF. V usage is TRBV19 and J usage is TRBJ2-1; D possibly corresponds to TRBD2 (5 bases). The V gene's germline CDR1 is LNHDA and CDR2 SQIVND (reference sequence). This CDR3 has 16 amino acids.

The chain combines TRBV30 with TRBJ1-1; no definite D call. Germline V CDR1 and CDR2: GTSNPN, SVGIG (reference sequence). Trimming removed 1 base at V and 0 bases at J, with 3 bases between. This CDR3 spans 12 amino acids. DNA for the CDR3: TGTGCCTGGAGTGGCTTGAACACTGAAGCTTTCTTT. As protein: CAWSGLNTEAFF.

V usage is TRBV18 and J usage is TRBJ1-1; D is unclear. The germline V and J ends were trimmed by 1 base and 0 bases, with 12 bases remaining between them. The length of the CDR3 is 16 residues. Germline V gives CDR1 KGHSH, CDR2 LQKENI. The CDR3 nucleotides are TGTGCCAGCTCACCACAACGACACTCTTTGAACACTGAAGCTTTCTTT. Translation gives CASSPQRHSLNTEAFF. Filled out from reference TRBV18 and TRBJ1-1, the complete variable domain reads NAGVMQNPRHLVRRRGQEARLRCSPMKGHSHVYWYRQLPEEGLKFMVYLQKENIIDESGMPKERFSAEFPKEGPSILRIQQVVRGDSAAYFCASSPQRHSLNTEAFFGQGTRLTVV.